This is a list of T cell receptor beta chains from one sample in a study of T cells in localized non-small cell lung cancer. Profiled with immunoSEQ multiplex PCR; TCRdb holds only in-frame clones, not every one. The sample records over 45,000 clones, roughly 89% being singletons. The sequencing used peripheral blood, collected before any cancer treatment. The receptors stem from a man between 40 and 70 years old with stage I squamous cell lung carcinoma. CDR3s include the opening cysteine and the closing phenylalanine or tryptophan. The order of the fields is V gene, clone size, D gene, J gene, CDR3 protein, CDR3 DNA. D genes are given only for firm matches. Clone sizes are given selectively: once, few, many, or a class where the clone is expanded.

v_gene: TRBV6-1; abundance: -; d_gene: -; j_gene: TRBJ1-4; CDR3aa: CASSEMATATNEKLFF; CDR3nt: TGTGCCAGCAGTGAAATGGCTACAGCAACTAATGAAAAACTGTTTTTT
v_gene: TRBV7-9; abundance: -; d_gene: -; j_gene: TRBJ1-2; CDR3aa: CASSLAKKDPNYGYTF; CDR3nt: TGTGCCAGCAGCTTGGCGAAGAAAGATCCTAACTATGGCTACACCTTC
v_gene: TRBV5-1; abundance: once; d_gene: -; j_gene: TRBJ2-2; CDR3aa: CASSLGGASNTGELFF; CDR3nt: TGCGCCAGCAGCTTAGGAGGGGCCTCGAACACCGGGGAGCTGTTTTTT
v_gene: TRBV10-1; abundance: -; d_gene: TRBD2; j_gene: TRBJ2-1; CDR3aa: CASSALAGADEQFF; CDR3nt: TGCGCCAGCAGTGCTCTAGCGGGAGCGGATGAGCAGTTCTTC
v_gene: TRBV7-2; abundance: -; d_gene: TRBD2; j_gene: TRBJ2-7; CDR3aa: CASSFRSGRESYEQYF; CDR3nt: TGTGCCAGCAGCTTTCGTAGCGGGAGAGAGTCCTACGAGCAGTACTTC
v_gene: TRBV19; abundance: -; d_gene: -; j_gene: TRBJ1-5; CDR3aa: CASSMGVKFRSNQPQHF; CDR3nt: TGTGCCAGTAGTATGGGTGTAAAATTCCGAAGCAATCAGCCCCAGCATTTT
v_gene: TRBV28; abundance: -; d_gene: -; j_gene: TRBJ2-7; CDR3aa: CASSPPGLALLEQYF; CDR3nt: TGTGCCAGCAGTCCCCCGGGACTGGCCCTCCTCGAGCAGTACTTC
v_gene: TRBV5-1; abundance: -; d_gene: -; j_gene: TRBJ2-2; CDR3aa: CASSLGPSQGDTGELFF; CDR3nt: TGCGCCAGCAGCTTGGGGCCATCTCAGGGAGACACCGGGGAGCTGTTTTTT
v_gene: TRBV4-3; abundance: -; d_gene: -; j_gene: TRBJ2-3; CDR3aa: CASSQDVRLEADTQYF; CDR3nt: TGCGCCAGCAGCCAAGACGTGAGACTAGAGGCGGATACGCAGTATTTT
v_gene: TRBV7-2; abundance: -; d_gene: TRBD1; j_gene: TRBJ1-2; CDR3aa: CASSTGTGGIYGYTF; CDR3nt: TGTGCCAGCAGCACCGGGACAGGGGGCATCTATGGCTACACCTTC
v_gene: TRBV7-2; abundance: -; d_gene: -; j_gene: TRBJ1-1; CDR3aa: CASSGAQTEAFF; CDR3nt: TGTGCCAGCAGCGGGGCCCAGACTGAAGCTTTCTTT